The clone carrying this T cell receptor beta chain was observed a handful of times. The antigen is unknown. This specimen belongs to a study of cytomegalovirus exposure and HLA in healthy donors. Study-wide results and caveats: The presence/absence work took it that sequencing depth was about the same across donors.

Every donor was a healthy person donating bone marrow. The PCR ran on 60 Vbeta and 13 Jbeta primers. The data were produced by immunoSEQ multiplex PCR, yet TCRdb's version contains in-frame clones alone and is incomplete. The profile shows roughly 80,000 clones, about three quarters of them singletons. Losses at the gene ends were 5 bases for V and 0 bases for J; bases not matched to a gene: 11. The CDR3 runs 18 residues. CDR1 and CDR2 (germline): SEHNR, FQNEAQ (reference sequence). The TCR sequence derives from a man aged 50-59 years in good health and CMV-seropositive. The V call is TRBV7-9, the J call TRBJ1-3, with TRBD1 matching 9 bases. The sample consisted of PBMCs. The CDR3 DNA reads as TGTGCCAGCAGCCATCGCGGGACAGGGATTTTCTCTGGAAACACCATATATTTT. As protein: CASSHRGTGIFSGNTIYF.